This TCR beta chain was identified in a study of CXCR3-negative and CXCR3-positive naive CD8 T cells. Study conclusions and caveats: Comparison of naive cells showed more hydrophobic TRB CDR3s in CXCR3-positive than in CXCR3-negative naive cells. Sequencing showed both naive subsets with comparably high diversity, and memory CD8+ cells much lower.

CDR3 size: 14 residues. The germline gives CDR1 MGHDK, CDR2 SYGVNS. Per CD8+ T cell subset, triplicate sorts of 300,000 cells each were done. Comments on this clonotype: Its antigen remains unknown.

The TRB cDNA libraries were prepared by 5' RACE with UMI labels. Following a re-call of the 5' RACE reads, TCRdb has one entry per CDR3 protein and lacks DNA. Here the sample table reports roughly 110,000 distinct CDR3 sequences. The receptor comes from a human donor in good health. Some clones in this sample may be carry-over from other donors' samples. Material for sequencing was naive CXCR3+ CD8+ T cells from blood. Subset denoted: CD45RO-CCR7+CD27+CD95- naive CD8+ T cells expressing CXCR3 (TNR3+). The chain carries TRBV25-1 and TRBJ2-1; TCRdb's D gene call, TRBD1, goes unchecked for lack of DNA. The CDR3 loop is CASSWATVYNEQFF.